This T cell receptor beta chain was retrieved from a study of vaccination effects on CD4 cells after COVID-19. Overall study findings and caveats: Substantial clonal contraction characterized both infection- and vaccine-induced clones late after vaccination.

Assay: immunoSEQ multiplex PCR; the TCRdb copy retains only in-frame clones and omits some. The table lists about 22,000 clones, roughly 73% of them singletons, with over 9.5% in the top ten. Using viral peptide pools, the ViraFEST assay grew out antigen-specific CD4+ T cells prior to sequencing. Culture lasted around eleven days before CD4+ T cell isolation. This clone has a handful of counts. Its antigen is unknown. V gave up 0 bases and J gave up 2 bases, with 13 bases separating them. CDR1 and CDR2 (germline): MNHEY, SVGAGI. CDR3 length: 16 amino acids. The receptor comes from a human donor who received a COVID-19 vaccine. This rearrangement joins TRBV6-5 to TRBJ1-2; weak D call: TRBD1 (5 bases). The material sequenced was CD4+ T cells from PBMCs cultured with HCoV-229E spike peptides, taken before COVID-19 vaccination. CDR3 coding DNA: TGTGCCAGCAGTTACTCCCGGACGGGGGGGAACTATGGCTACACCTTC. Translated: CASSYSRTGGNYGYTF.